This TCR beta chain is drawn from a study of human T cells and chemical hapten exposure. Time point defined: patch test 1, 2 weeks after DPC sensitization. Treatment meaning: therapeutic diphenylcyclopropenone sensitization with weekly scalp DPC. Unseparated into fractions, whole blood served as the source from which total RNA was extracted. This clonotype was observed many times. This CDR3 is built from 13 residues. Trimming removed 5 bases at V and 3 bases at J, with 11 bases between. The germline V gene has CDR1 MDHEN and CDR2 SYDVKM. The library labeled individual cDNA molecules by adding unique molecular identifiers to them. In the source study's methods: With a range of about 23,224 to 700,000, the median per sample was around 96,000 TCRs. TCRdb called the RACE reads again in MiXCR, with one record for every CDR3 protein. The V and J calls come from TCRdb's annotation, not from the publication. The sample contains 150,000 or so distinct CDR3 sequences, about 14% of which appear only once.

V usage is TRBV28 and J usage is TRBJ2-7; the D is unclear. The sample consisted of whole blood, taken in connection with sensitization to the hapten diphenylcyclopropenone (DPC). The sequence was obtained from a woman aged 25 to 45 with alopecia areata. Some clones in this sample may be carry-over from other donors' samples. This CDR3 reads CASSSPGYYEQYF. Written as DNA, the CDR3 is TGTGCCAGCAGTAGTCCAGGCTACTACGAGCAGTACTTC.